A single sample is the source of the 20 T cell receptor beta chains below, sequenced in a study of response to subunit inactivated influenza vaccine. TCRdb fed the RT-PCR reads into MiXCR, producing one record per CDR3 protein. The sample holds about 780,000 distinct CDR3 sequences, approximately 17% seen once. Source: PBMCs from blood, taken 5 days after vaccination. The receptors shown here come from a man aged 45-65 years who received an inactivated influenza vaccine.

In its sample, this clonotype was seen many times. This chain uses TRBV4-2 with TRBJ1-2; D not resolved. Trimming removed 3 bases at V and 1 base at J, with 6 bases between. The CDR3 loop spans 13 amino acids. Germline CDR1 reads LGHNA; CDR2 reads YNFKEQ. CDR3: CASSHENNYGYTF. CDR3 coding DNA: TGTGCCAGCAGCCACGAGAATAACTATGGCTACACCTTC.

This clonotype occurred a few times. The V and J genes are TRBV20-1 and TRBJ2-3, with TRBD2 matching over 8 bases. The CDR3 contains 14 residues. CDR1 is DFQATT, CDR2 SNEGSKA, per germline (reference sequence). Trimming cost V 4 bases and J 1 base; bases outside gene matches: 4. For the CDR3, the DNA is TGCAGTGCTAATGACGGGGGGGGCACAGATACGCAGTATTTT. This sequence encodes CSANDGGGTDTQYF.

This clonotype appeared a few times. The rearrangement uses TRBV20-1 and TRBJ2-7; tentatively, D is TRBD1 or TRBD2 (6 bases each). The germline gives CDR1 DFQATT, CDR2 SNEGSKA (reference sequence). CDR3 length: 13 residues. V was shortened by 1 base and J by 12 bases, with 19 bases between the two germline ends. DNA for the CDR3: TGCAGTGCTAGAGTTGGGGGGCTCGTGGGAGGGTACTTC. Protein sequence: CSARVGGLVGGYF.

The chain is built from TRBV27 and TRBJ2-3; TRBD1 might be the D (5 bases). Trimming cost V 5 bases and J 5 bases, with 20 bases left between them. Germline V gene lookup returns CDR1 MNHEY and CDR2 SMNVEV (reference sequence). This CDR3 comprises 16 residues. CDR3 loop: CASSLLRPEGVDTQYF. CDR3 bases: TGTGCCAGCAGTCTCCTACGGCCAGAAGGGGTAGATACGCAGTATTTT.

The V and J genes are TRBV4-2 and TRBJ2-1; weak D call: TRBD1 (6 bases). CDR1 and CDR2 (germline): LGHNA, YNFKEQ. Trimming took 2 bases from V and 10 from J, leaving 24 bases between them. The CDR3 runs 17 residues. The CDR3 DNA sequence: TGTGCCAGCAGCCAAAACCCCGGGCAGGGGAGCAGTTCGGAGCAGTTCTTC. Amino acids: CASSQNPGQGSSSEQFF.

This chain links TRBV7-2 with TRBJ2-7, with D perhaps TRBD1 (5 bases). Germline loops: CDR1 SGHTA, CDR2 FQGNSA. The CDR3 covers 13 residues. V was pared by 2 bases and J by 3 bases, with 8 bases between. The CDR3 loop reads CASSLTGYYEQYF. In DNA, the CDR3 is TGTGCCAGCAGCTTAACAGGTTACTACGAGCAGTACTTC.

This clonotype was seen more than once but under ten times. The V gene is TRBV4-2, the J gene TRBJ2-1; 13 bases are a match to TRBD2. The CDR3 consists of 16 residues. V lost 3 bases, J lost 4 bases, and 3 bases stayed unmatched. Germline CDR1 and CDR2: LGHNA and YNFKEQ. For the CDR3, the DNA is TGTGCCAGCAGCCAGCAACTAGCGGGAGGGTACAATGAGCAGTTCTTC. Its protein product is CASSQQLAGGYNEQFF.

The gene calls are TRBV10-3 and TRBJ2-2; D is possibly TRBD1 (6 bases). The CDR3 is 14 amino acids. V dropped 7 bases and J dropped 6 bases, with 15 bases sitting between them. CDR1 is ENHRY, CDR2 SYGVKD, per germline. The CDR3 sequence is CAITGDDGSGELFF. In DNA, the CDR3 is TGTGCCATCACAGGGGACGATGGCTCCGGGGAGCTGTTTTTT.

This clonotype has more than one count but fewer than ten. V usage is TRBV24-1 and J usage is TRBJ2-1, with unresolved D. The germline gives CDR1 KGHDR, CDR2 SFDVKD. The V gene lost 7 bases and the J gene lost 4 bases, with 10 bases spanning the gap. The CDR3 covers 13 residues. This chain's CDR3 is CATRSALYNEQFF. The CDR3 DNA sequence: TGTGCCACCAGATCAGCTTTGTACAATGAGCAGTTCTTC.

J is TRBJ2-7 and V is TRBV4-3; D gene ambiguous. The CDR3 is made up of 15 amino acids. Germline V gene lookup returns CDR1 LGHNA and CDR2 YSLEER. Deletions cut 0 bases from V and 2 bases from J, with 11 bases between. CDR3 coding DNA: TGCGCCAGCAGCCAAGAGGCCCATAGGACCTACGAGCAGTACTTC. Translation: CASSQEAHRTYEQYF.

The chain links TRBV2 to TRBJ1-4; D not certain. The germline V gene has CDR1 SNHLY and CDR2 FYNNEI. The germline V and J ends were trimmed by 4 bases and 7 bases, with 13 bases remaining between them. This CDR3 contains 14 residues. The CDR3 bases are TGTGCCAGCAGTGGATGGCAGGATAGTGAAAAACTGTTTTTT. Translation: CASSGWQDSEKLFF.

This clonotype occurred a few times. The gene calls are TRBV6-1 and TRBJ2-5; no clear D gene. V was clipped by 1 base and J by 5 bases, with 8 bases between them. Per the germline V gene, CDR1 is MNHNS and CDR2 is SASEGT. CDR3 length: 13 residues. CDR3 in amino acids: CASSEDRFETQYF. The CDR3 region has the DNA TGTGCCAGCAGTGAAGATCGCTTTGAGACCCAGTACTTC.

This clonotype has only a few counts. V usage is TRBV29-1 and J usage is TRBJ2-1, with 7 bases fitting TRBD2. Germline CDR1 reads SQVTM; CDR2 reads ANQGSEA. CDR3 length: 15 amino acids. V was pared by 2 bases and J by 2 bases, with 6 bases of the junction left unmatched. This chain's CDR3 is CSVELRGGTYNEQFF. The CDR3, as DNA: TGCAGCGTTGAATTACGGGGAGGGACCTACAATGAGCAGTTCTTC.

A few counts support this clonotype. J is TRBJ2-7 and V is TRBV4-3, with D tentatively TRBD2 (6 bases). Germline V gene data show CDR1 as LGHNA and CDR2 as YSLEER. This CDR3 has 14 amino acids. V lost 4 bases and J lost 4, with 14 bases in between. The CDR3 region is CASSPSLGGYEQYF. The CDR3 DNA sequence: TGCGCCAGCAGCCCGAGCCTCGGGGGTTACGAGCAGTACTTC.

The rearrangement uses TRBV15 and TRBJ1-5; D not certain. This CDR3 contains 16 residues. Germline V gives CDR1 LNHNV, CDR2 YYDKDF (reference sequence). Trimming took 0 bases from V and 0 from J, leaving 9 bases between them. The CDR3 nucleotides read TGTGCCACCAGCAGAGAGAGGGCCTATAGCAATCAGCCCCAGCATTTT. Protein sequence: CATSRERAYSNQPQHF.

Written as DNA, the CDR3 is TGCAGTGCTAGAGATGTTTTGGGACAGATGGGCTACACCTTC. Protein product: CSARDVLGQMGYTF. The V call is TRBV20-1, the J call TRBJ1-2, with TRBD1 matching 7 bases. V lost 0 bases, J lost 8 bases, and 9 bases stayed unmatched. The CDR3 sequence is 14 residues long. Germline V CDR1 and CDR2: DFQATT, SNEGSKA (reference sequence).

The rearrangement uses TRBV5-1 and TRBJ2-7; 8 positions agree with TRBD1. V gave up 4 bases and J gave up 6 bases; unmatched junction bases: 12. CDR1 is SGHRS and CDR2 is YFSETQ in the germline V gene. The CDR3 is 15 amino acids. The DNA of the CDR3 is TGCGCCAGCAGCGTAAGCCGGGACAGGCCACTCGAGCAGTACTTC. Translating it yields CASSVSRDRPLEQYF. Complete variable domain (other parts from reference TRBV5-1 and TRBJ2-7): KAGVTQTPRYLIKTRGQQVTLSCSPISGHRSVSWYQQTPGQGLQFLFEYFSETQRNKGNFPGRFSGRQFSNSRSEMNVSTLELGDSALYLCASSVSRDRPLEQYFGPGTRLTVT.

This chain uses TRBV7-2 with TRBJ2-5, with D unresolved. V was clipped by 4 bases and J by 9 bases, with 15 bases between them. Per germline, CDR1 SGHTA and CDR2 FQGNSA. The CDR3 extends over 13 amino acids. The CDR3 sequence: CASSSTTIGAQYF. The CDR3 DNA reads as TGTGCCAGCAGCTCCACGACGATTGGGGCCCAGTACTTC.

The chain recombines TRBV6-5 with TRBJ2-7; TRBD1 aligns across 9 bases. J gave up 6 bases and V 5 bases, and 14 bases lay outside the gene matches. Germline V gives CDR1 MNHEY, CDR2 SVGAGI. The CDR3 runs to 16 residues. The CDR3 reads CASSHRGWGQGTEQYF. Written as DNA, the CDR3 is TGTGCCAGCAGTCACCGGGGCTGGGGACAGGGTACCGAGCAGTACTTC.

The V gene is TRBV11-2, the J gene TRBJ2-3; 8 bases are a match to TRBD2. The CDR3 runs 16 residues. Trimming removed 4 bases from V and 4 bases from J; junction bases left unmatched: 10. Germline CDR1 SGHAT, CDR2 FQNNGV. The DNA for the CDR3 is TGTGCCAGCAGCTCTCTACGCGGGAGGAGTGCAGATACGCAGTATTTT. Translated, it gives CASSSLRGRSADTQYF.